This paragraph covers one T cell receptor beta chain sequence. Its matching antigen is unknown. Profiled with immunoSEQ multiplex PCR; TCRdb holds only in-frame clones, not every one. The profile covers about 73,000 clones, with 85% appearing a single time and 0.5% to 0.8% taken by the ten largest. This entry comes from a study of OX40 agonist ivuxolimab in advanced cancers. About the study: While on treatment, patients had intravenous ivuxolimab at 0.01 to 10 mg/kg every 2 weeks. The study enrolled dose-escalation patients with hepatocellular carcinoma, melanoma, renal cell or head and neck cancer.

Study-wide results and limits: On average, a greater number of expanded clones characterised CD8+ T cells relative to CD4+. Antigen specificity of clonally expanded peripheral T cells was not established.

The length of the CDR3 is 12 residues. Germline V gene sequence: CDR1 GTSNPN, CDR2 SVGIG (reference sequence). Deletions cut 5 bases from V and 12 bases from J, with 19 bases between. This material consisted of CD4+ or CD8+ T cells sorted from blood, taken in a trial of the OX40 agonist ivuxolimab. The sequence was collected from an adult with an advanced solid tumor such as melanoma, head and neck, liver or kidney cancer. The chain recombines TRBV30 with TRBJ1-1; TRBD1 might be the D (6 bases). The DNA for the CDR3 is TGTGCCTGGGGGGGGGCGTCTGGGAGAACTTTCTTT. Translating it yields CAWGGASGRTFF.